The TCR beta chain under discussion was sequenced for a study of CD8 T cells in ankylosing spondylitis. Overall study results and limits: What seemed typical of ankylosing spondylitis blood was a TCR beta motif built from several highly homologous variants. CD8+ cells made up the disease-linked clones, which were relatively rare in peripheral blood.

This CDR3 contains 16 residues. The V end was cut by 1 base, the J end by 0 bases, with 9 bases between. Germline loops: CDR1 KGHDR, CDR2 SFDVKD. Via MiXCR, TCRdb re-called the 5' RACE reads, giving one row per CDR3 protein. The table has 350,000 to 450,000 distinct CDR3 sequences, around 26% seen once. This clonotype was seen more than once but under ten times. Its specificity is unknown. The receptor was isolated from a male donor with ankylosing spondylitis. Material: blood, either unsorted or a sorted T cell fraction (not recorded which). V and J are TRBV24-1 and TRBJ2-1; D unclear. The CDR3 DNA follows: TGTGCCACCAGTGATTTTCCAGTTAGCTCCTACAATGAGCAGTTCTTC. Its protein product is CATSDFPVSSYNEQFF.